These 20 T cell receptor beta chains were sequenced from one sample in a study of neoadjuvant anti-PD-1 for oral cavity cancer. Time point reported: after neoadjuvant nivolumab, at surgical resection. Data came from immunoSEQ multiplex PCR; TCRdb stores just in-frame clones and leaves some out. The data show 13,000 to 15,000 clones, 70% to 75% seen once. This specimen consisted of PBMCs, obtained after nivolumab (anti-PD-1) treatment. These receptors originate from a person aged 40 to 85 with oral cavity squamous cell carcinoma.

The chain carries TRBV5-5 and TRBJ1-5; the D gene is possibly TRBD1 (5 bases). This CDR3 has 14 residues. Germline assignment: CDR1 SGHKS and CDR2 YYEKEE (reference sequence). V gave up 0 bases and J gave up 8 bases, with 12 bases separating them. In DNA, the CDR3 is TGTGCCAGCAGCTTGGAGCAGGGACGGGAGCCCCAGCATTTT. This codes for CASSLEQGREPQHF.

V gene TRBV11-3 combines with J gene TRBJ2-1, with 7 bases fitting TRBD2. J lost 4 bases, V lost 0 bases, and 9 bases had no gene match. Germline V gives CDR1 SGHNT, CDR2 YENEEA. The CDR3 is made up of 17 amino acids. The CDR3 bases are TGTGCCAGCAGCTTAGACACTAGCGAAACCGGTTACAATGAGCAGTTCTTC. Its translation is CASSLDTSETGYNEQFF.

The chain joins TRBV7-9 to TRBJ1-1, with 7 bases fitting TRBD1. The CDR3 loop spans 16 amino acids. The V and J ends lost 3 bases and 1 base, in that order; junction bases with no gene match: 8. CDR1 is SEHNR, CDR2 FQNEAQ, per germline (reference sequence). Written as DNA, the CDR3 is TGTGCCAGCAGCTTCCGACAGACAGGGCGGAACACTGAAGCTTTCTTT. Protein product: CASSFRQTGRNTEAFF.

The rearrangement joins TRBV7-2 to TRBJ2-7; D gene uncertain. Deletions cut 0 bases from V and 6 bases from J, with 9 bases between. The germline gives CDR1 SGHTA, CDR2 FQGNSA. This CDR3 comprises 13 residues. CDR3 protein: CASSLADIGEQYF. The CDR3 DNA reads TGTGCCAGCAGCTTAGCTGATATTGGCGAGCAGTACTTC.

V is TRBV30 and J is TRBJ2-5; D may be TRBD1 (7 bases). This CDR3 has 12 amino acids. V lost 5 bases and J 9 bases, leaving 16 bases between the germline ends. The germline V gene encodes CDR1 GTSNPN and CDR2 SVGIG (reference sequence). CDR3 DNA: TGTGCCTGGGGCCAAGGCAGGGGGGCCCAGTACTTC. Translating it yields CAWGQGRGAQYF.

The chain recombines TRBV6-5 with TRBJ2-4; possible D gene TRBD2, 5 bases. CDR3 size: 15 residues. The germline gives CDR1 MNHEY, CDR2 SVGAGI. With 2 bases removed from V and 9 bases from J, the gap between germline ends came to 17 bases. Here the CDR3 reads CASSYGLVGGGIQYF. CDR3 in DNA: TGTGCCAGCAGTTACGGGTTAGTGGGTGGAGGCATTCAGTACTTC.

By share of the sample, this clone is medium-sized. The chain couples TRBV9 to TRBJ1-2, with D tentatively TRBD1 (6 bases). CDR1 and CDR2 (germline): SGDLS, YYNGEE. With 6 bases removed from V and 8 bases from J, the gap between germline ends came to 11 bases. This CDR3 contains 11 residues. The CDR3 DNA reads TGTGCCAGCATGGGGGGCGGAGGCTACACCTTC. Protein sequence: CASMGGGGYTF.

The V call is TRBV5-8, the J call TRBJ1-5, with D tentatively TRBD1 (5 bases). The germline V and J ends were trimmed by 2 bases and 3 bases, with 12 bases remaining between them. This CDR3 has 15 residues. CDR1 SGHTS and CDR2 YDEGEE come from the germline V gene. The CDR3 region is CASSLWGGTNQPQHF. CDR3 DNA: TGTGCCAGCAGCTTATGGGGGGGAACCAATCAGCCCCAGCATTTT.

The J gene is TRBJ2-5, the V gene TRBV15, with 10 bases that match TRBD1. Germline values: CDR1 LNHNV, CDR2 YYDKDF (reference sequence). V dropped 5 bases and J dropped 5; count of bases not matched to a gene: 11. CDR3 length: 16 amino acids. This CDR3 reads CATSRETGGPGETQYF. CDR3 nucleotides: TGTGCCACCAGCCGTGAGACAGGGGGCCCAGGTGAGACCCAGTACTTC.

The CDR3 DNA reads TGTGCCAGCAGTCCGACGGCGATTTCCTACGAGCAGTACTTC. Amino acids: CASSPTAISYEQYF. The chain recombines TRBV7-9 with TRBJ2-7, with no clear D. This CDR3 region has 14 residues. Germline V gene lookup returns CDR1 SEHNR and CDR2 FQNEAQ (reference sequence). Trimming left V 6 bases short and J 1 base short, with 13 bases between.

V gene TRBV6-5 combines with J gene TRBJ2-2, with 8 bases lining up with TRBD1. Per germline, CDR1 MNHEY and CDR2 SVGAGI. V gave up 0 bases and J gave up 6 bases; unmatched junction bases: 6. The CDR3 loop spans 16 amino acids. The CDR3 region is CASSYSSQGASGELFF. CDR3 in DNA: TGTGCCAGCAGTTACTCCAGCCAGGGGGCTTCCGGGGAGCTGTTTTTT.

This clone was observed a handful of times. The chain joins TRBV7-8 to TRBJ2-3; D is unresolved. This CDR3 has 14 amino acids. The germline V gene encodes CDR1 SGHVS and CDR2 FQNEAQ. Trimming took off 5 bases at V and 0 bases at J, with 9 bases between the two ends. The CDR3 DNA is TGTGCCAGCAGCCTTAGATCTAGCACAGATACGCAGTATTTT. Residues: CASSLRSSTDTQYF.

This clone was recorded only once. The chain carries TRBV6-6 and TRBJ1-1; 12 bases are a match to TRBD1. The CDR3 is 16 residues long. CDR1 and CDR2 (germline): MNHNY, SVGAGI (reference sequence). J gave up 1 base and V 5 bases, and 5 bases lay outside the gene matches. CDR3 loop: CASSTGTGGWNTEAFF. CDR3 coding DNA: TGTGCCAGCAGTACCGGGACAGGGGGCTGGAACACTGAAGCTTTCTTT.

This sequence joins TRBV5-8 and TRBJ1-5, with D possibly matching TRBD1 (5 bases). The ends were cut back, 4 bases at V and 3 bases at J, with 11 bases in the middle. Germline CDR1 reads SGHTS; CDR2 reads YDEGEE. CDR3 size: 14 residues. DNA for the CDR3: TGTGCCAGCAGCCCCTGGGACTACAATCAGCCCCAGCATTTT. Protein product: CASSPWDYNQPQHF.

This rearrangement joins TRBV7-8 to TRBJ2-7, with D perhaps matching TRBD1 (6 bases). The V end was cut by 3 bases, the J end by 4 bases, with 13 bases between. Germline CDR1 reads SGHVS; CDR2 reads FQNEAQ. The CDR3 length is 14 residues. DNA for the CDR3: TGTGCCAGCAGCTTGGCCAGGGGCACATACGAGCAGTACTTC. As protein: CASSLARGTYEQYF.

This chain connects TRBV6-4 to TRBJ2-3; TRBD2 might be the D (5 bases). This CDR3 contains 17 residues. Germline CDR1 reads MRHNA; CDR2 reads SNTAGT. With 0 bases removed from V and 2 bases from J, the gap between germline ends came to 15 bases. This chain's CDR3 is CASSDSKEGAHTDTQYF. CDR3 bases: TGTGCCAGCAGTGACTCGAAAGAGGGAGCCCACACAGATACGCAGTATTTT.

This clone was counted between two and nine times. The chain links TRBV7-2 to TRBJ1-1; D is undetermined. CDR1 SGHTA and CDR2 FQGNSA come from the germline V gene. The ends were cut back, 5 bases at V and 3 bases at J, with 10 bases in the middle. The CDR3 consists of 13 residues. CDR3 in DNA: TGTGCCAGCAGCCTCGCTTCCTACACTGAAGCTTTCTTT. This codes for CASSLASYTEAFF.

The chain has TRBV28 and TRBJ2-4; TRBD1 matches at 7 bases. The V gene end was trimmed by 6 bases and the J gene end by 11 bases; junction bases not matched to a gene: 13. This CDR3 contains 14 residues. Germline V gene data show CDR1 as MDHEN and CDR2 as SYDVKM. The CDR3: CASSRFQTGYVQYF. In DNA form, the CDR3 reads TGTGCCAGCAGCCGATTCCAGACAGGGTACGTTCAGTACTTC. Looking up the rest from reference TRBV28 and TRBJ2-4 gives the full variable domain: DVKVTQSSRYLVKRTGEKVFLECVQDMDHENMFWYRQDPGLGLRLIYFSYDVKMKEKGDIPEGYSVSREKKERFSLILESASTNQTSMYLCASSRFQTGYVQYFGAGTRLSVL.

V usage is TRBV9 and J usage is TRBJ2-1; TRBD2 aligns across 11 bases. The germline V gene has CDR1 SGDLS and CDR2 YYNGEE. V lost 0 bases to trimming and J lost 5 bases; unmatched junction nucleotides: 4. The CDR3 consists of 16 residues. CDR3 sequence (DNA): TGTGCCAGCAGCGTAGCCGGGACTAGCGGCCACAATGAGCAGTTCTTC. Its translation is CASSVAGTSGHNEQFF.

A remark on this clone: The junction departs from the called germline gene at one end, perhaps through a read error. V is TRBV20-1 and J is TRBJ2-7; TRBD1 aligns across 9 bases. The germline CDR1 and CDR2 sequences are DFQATT and SNEGSKA (reference sequence). The CDR3 totals 10 residues. The DNA for the CDR3 is TGCAGTGCTAGAAGTGGGACAGGGATCTTC. Translation: CSARSGTGIF.